This TCR beta chain was identified during a study of cytomegalovirus exposure and HLA in healthy donors. Study results and caveats: Reports described diagnosis of cytomegalovirus status by the classifier as highly specific and sensitive.

The CDR3 loop spans 14 amino acids. Germline CDR1 is MNHEY and CDR2 is SVGAGI. The V gene end was trimmed by 6 bases and the J gene end by 7 bases; junction bases not matched to a gene: 7. Details on this clone: Its antigen remains unknown.

PCR was performed using 60 Vbeta and 13 Jbeta primers. Original analysis: Approximately 83 million unique TCR beta chains, roughly 11 million shared, were counted in a later analysis. TCRdb keeps only in-frame clones here, not all; method: immunoSEQ multiplex PCR. The V and J calls and the clone size are those of that table, but D and trimming were determined from the DNA. The sample includes 79,000 or so clones, more than 65% of them seen just once. The rearrangement joins TRBV6-5 to TRBJ2-5; TRBD2 matches at 11 bases. This TCR came from a woman between 40 and 55 years old in good health and CMV-seropositive. Sequencing was done on a sample of PBMCs. The CDR3 nucleotides are TGTGCCAGCAGCCGACTAGCGGGGCGGGGGACCCAGTACTTC. Protein: CASSRLAGRGTQYF.